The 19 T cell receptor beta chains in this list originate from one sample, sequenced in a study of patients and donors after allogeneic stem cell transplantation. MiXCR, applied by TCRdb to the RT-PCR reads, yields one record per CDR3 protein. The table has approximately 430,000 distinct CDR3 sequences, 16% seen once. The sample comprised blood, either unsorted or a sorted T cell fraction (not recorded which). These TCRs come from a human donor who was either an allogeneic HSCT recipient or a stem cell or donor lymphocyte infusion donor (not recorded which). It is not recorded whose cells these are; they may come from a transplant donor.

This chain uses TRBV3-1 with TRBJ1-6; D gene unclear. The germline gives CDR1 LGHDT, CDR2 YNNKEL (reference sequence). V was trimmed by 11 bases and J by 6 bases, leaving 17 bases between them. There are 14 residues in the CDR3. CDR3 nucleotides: TGTGCCTCCGCCCCCGTTGGCGGTAATTCACCCCTCCACTTT. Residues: CASAPVGGNSPLHF.

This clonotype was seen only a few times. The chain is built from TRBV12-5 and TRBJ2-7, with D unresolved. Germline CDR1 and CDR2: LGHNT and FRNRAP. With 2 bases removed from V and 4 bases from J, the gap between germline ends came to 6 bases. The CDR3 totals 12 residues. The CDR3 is CASGLPRYEQYF. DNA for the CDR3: TGTGCTAGTGGTTTGCCGAGGTACGAGCAGTACTTC.

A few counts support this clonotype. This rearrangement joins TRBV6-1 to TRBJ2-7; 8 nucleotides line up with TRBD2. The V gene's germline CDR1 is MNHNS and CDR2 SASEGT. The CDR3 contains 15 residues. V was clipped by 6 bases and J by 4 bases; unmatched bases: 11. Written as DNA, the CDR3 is TGTGCCAGCAGGCAACCGGGACTAGGAGGGTACGAGCAGTACTTC. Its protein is CASRQPGLGGYEQYF.

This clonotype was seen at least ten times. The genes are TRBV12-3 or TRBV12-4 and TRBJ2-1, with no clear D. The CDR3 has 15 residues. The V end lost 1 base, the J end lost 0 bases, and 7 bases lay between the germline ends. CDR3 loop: CASSLGPYSYNEQFF. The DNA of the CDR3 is TGTGCCAGCAGTTTAGGGCCATACTCCTACAATGAGCAGTTCTTC.

In nucleotides, the CDR3 is TGTGCCACCCAACTGGGAGGGGGCACTGAAGCTTTCTTT. Encoded protein: CATQLGGGTEAFF. J is TRBJ1-1 and V is TRBV24-1, with D possibly matching TRBD1 (6 bases). Germline V gives CDR1 KGHDR, CDR2 SFDVKD. The CDR3 is made up of 13 amino acids. Trimming took off 9 bases at V and 4 bases at J, with 14 bases between the two ends.

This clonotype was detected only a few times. As DNA, the CDR3 is TGTGCCAGCAGTTACCCGCCGGGGCACCCTAACTATGGCTACACCTTC. Residues: CASSYPPGHPNYGYTF. The rearrangement joins TRBV6-2 or TRBV6-3 to TRBJ1-2; TRBD1 might be the D (5 bases). V shed 2 bases and J shed 0 bases, with 13 bases lying between them. The CDR3 runs to 16 residues. CDR1 is MNHEY and CDR2 is SVGEGT in the germline V gene.

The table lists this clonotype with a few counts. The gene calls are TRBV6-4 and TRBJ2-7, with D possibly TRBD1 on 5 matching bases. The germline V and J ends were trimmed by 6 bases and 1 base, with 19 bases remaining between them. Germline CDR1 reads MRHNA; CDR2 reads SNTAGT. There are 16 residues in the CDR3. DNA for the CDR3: TGTGCCAGCAGGAAGGCCCCATCCAGGGTATCCTACGAGCAGTACTTC. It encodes CASRKAPSRVSYEQYF.

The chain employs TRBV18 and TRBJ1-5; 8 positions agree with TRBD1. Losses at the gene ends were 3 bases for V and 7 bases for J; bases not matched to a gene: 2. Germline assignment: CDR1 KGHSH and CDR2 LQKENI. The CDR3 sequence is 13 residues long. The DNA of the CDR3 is TGTGCCAGCTCACCGACAGGGGAACAGCCCCAGCATTTT. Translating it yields CASSPTGEQPQHF. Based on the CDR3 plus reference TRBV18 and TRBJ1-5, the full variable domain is NAGVMQNPRHLVRRRGQEARLRCSPMKGHSHVYWYRQLPEEGLKFMVYLQKENIIDESGMPKERFSAEFPKEGPSILRIQQVVRGDSAAYFCASSPTGEQPQHFGDGTRLSIL.

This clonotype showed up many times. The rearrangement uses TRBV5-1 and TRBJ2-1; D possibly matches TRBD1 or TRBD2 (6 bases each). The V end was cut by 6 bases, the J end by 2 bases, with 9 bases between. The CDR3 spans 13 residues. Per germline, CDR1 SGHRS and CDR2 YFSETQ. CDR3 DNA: TGCGCCAGCAACAGGGAGGCCTACAATGAGCAGTTCTTC. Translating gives CASNREAYNEQFF. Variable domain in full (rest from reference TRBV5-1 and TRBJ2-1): KAGVTQTPRYLIKTRGQQVTLSCSPISGHRSVSWYQQTPGQGLQFLFEYFSETQRNKGNFPGRFSGRQFSNSRSEMNVSTLELGDSALYLCASNREAYNEQFFGPGTRLTVL.

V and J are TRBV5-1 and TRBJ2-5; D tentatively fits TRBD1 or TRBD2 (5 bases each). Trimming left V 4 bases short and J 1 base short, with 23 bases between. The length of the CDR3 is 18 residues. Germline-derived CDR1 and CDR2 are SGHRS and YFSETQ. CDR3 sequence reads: CASSLSSELPGPQETQYF. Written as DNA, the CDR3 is TGCGCCAGCAGCCTGAGCTCAGAGTTACCGGGACCCCAAGAGACCCAGTACTTC.

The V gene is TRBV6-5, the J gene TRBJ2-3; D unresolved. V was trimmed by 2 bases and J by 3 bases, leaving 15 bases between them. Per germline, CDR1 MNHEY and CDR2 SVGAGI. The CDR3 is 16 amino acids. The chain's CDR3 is CASSYPARKRTDTQYF. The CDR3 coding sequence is TGTGCCAGCAGTTACCCGGCCAGGAAGAGGACAGATACGCAGTATTTT.

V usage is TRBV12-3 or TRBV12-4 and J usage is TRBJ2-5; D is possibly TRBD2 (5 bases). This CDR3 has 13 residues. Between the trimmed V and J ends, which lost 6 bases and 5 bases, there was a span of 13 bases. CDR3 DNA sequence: TGTGCCAGCAGCGGACCCGGGGAGGAGACCCAGTACTTC. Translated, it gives CASSGPGEETQYF.

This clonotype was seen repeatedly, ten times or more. CDR3 loop: CASSQDQAGGTEAFF. CDR3 coding DNA: TGCGCCAGCAGCCAAGATCAGGCTGGGGGCACTGAAGCTTTCTTT. The chain recombines TRBV4-1 with TRBJ1-1; a weak D match, TRBD1 (5 bases). CDR1 MGHRA and CDR2 YSYEKL come from the germline V gene. Trimming left V 0 bases short and J 4 bases short, with 12 bases between. The CDR3 consists of 15 residues.

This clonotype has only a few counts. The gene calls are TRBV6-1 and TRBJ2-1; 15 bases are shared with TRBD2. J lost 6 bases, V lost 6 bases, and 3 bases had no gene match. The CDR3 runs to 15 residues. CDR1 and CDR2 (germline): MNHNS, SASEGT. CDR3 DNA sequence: TGTGCCAGCAGCGGACTAGCGGGAGGGCCCAATGAGCAGTTCTTC. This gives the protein CASSGLAGGPNEQFF.

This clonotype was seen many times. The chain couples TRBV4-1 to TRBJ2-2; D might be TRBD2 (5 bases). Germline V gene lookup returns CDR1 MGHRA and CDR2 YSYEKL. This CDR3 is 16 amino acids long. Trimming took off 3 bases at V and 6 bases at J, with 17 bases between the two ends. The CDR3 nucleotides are TGCGCCAGCAGCCATAAGTCGAGGAGGAGAGCCGGGGAGCTGTTTTTT. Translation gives CASSHKSRRRAGELFF.

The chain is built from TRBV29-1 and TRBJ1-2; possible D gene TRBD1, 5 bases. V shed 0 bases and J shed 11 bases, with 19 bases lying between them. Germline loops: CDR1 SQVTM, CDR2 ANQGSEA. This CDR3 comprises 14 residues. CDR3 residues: CSVEDIEEQGRYTF. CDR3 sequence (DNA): TGCAGCGTTGAAGATATAGAGGAGCAGGGAAGGTACACCTTC.

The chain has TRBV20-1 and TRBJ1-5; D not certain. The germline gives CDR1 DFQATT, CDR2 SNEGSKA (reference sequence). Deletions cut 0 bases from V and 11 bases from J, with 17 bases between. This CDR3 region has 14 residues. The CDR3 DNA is TGCAGTGCTAGAGATGAATCCTTAAGATCAGCCCAGCATTTT. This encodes CSARDESLRSAQHF.

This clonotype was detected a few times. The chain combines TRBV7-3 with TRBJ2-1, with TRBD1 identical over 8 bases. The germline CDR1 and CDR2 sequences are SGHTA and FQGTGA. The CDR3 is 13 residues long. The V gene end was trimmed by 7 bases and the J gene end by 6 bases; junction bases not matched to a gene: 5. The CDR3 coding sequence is TGTGCCAGCACCTTTGACAGGGGCAATGAGCAGTTCTTC. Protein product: CASTFDRGNEQFF.

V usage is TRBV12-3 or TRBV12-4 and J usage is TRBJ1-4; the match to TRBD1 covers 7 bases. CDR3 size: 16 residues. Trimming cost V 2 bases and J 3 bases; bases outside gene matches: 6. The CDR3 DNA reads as TGTGCCAGCAGTTTATCTAACAGGGGAGCTAATGAAAAACTGTTTTTT. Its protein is CASSLSNRGANEKLFF.